Following are 26 T cell receptor beta chains from one sample sequenced in a study of neurological immune-mediated disorders. MiXCR, applied by TCRdb to the 5' RACE reads, yields one record per CDR3 protein. Counted here are approximately 30,000 distinct CDR3 sequences, approximately 4.1% occurring once; the ten biggest clones make up 25%. The sample was CD4+ T cells from blood. Source of these receptors: a woman in her thirties or forties in good health.

This clonotype was seen more than once but under ten times. The chain uses TRBV12-3 or TRBV12-4 and TRBJ2-5, with 8 bases fitting TRBD1. Trimming at V came to 6 bases and at J to 5 bases, leaving 5 bases not matched to a gene. The CDR3 is 13 residues long. CDR3 loop: CASSNRDRETQYF. CDR3 nucleotide sequence: TGTGCCAGCAGCAACAGGGACAGGGAGACCCAGTACTTC.

This clonotype occurred many times. This chain joins TRBV5-1 and TRBJ2-7; no firm D call. Germline V lookup: CDR1 SGHRS, CDR2 YFSETQ. V dropped 3 bases and J dropped 3 bases, with 13 bases sitting between them. This CDR3 has 14 residues. This CDR3 is CASSSGALNYEQYF. The CDR3 bases are TGCGCCAGCAGCTCCGGAGCCCTCAACTACGAGCAGTACTTC.

CDR3 DNA sequence: TGTGCCAGCAGAAGTGGAAGGACGAACACCGGGGAGCTGTTTTTT. Its translation is CASRSGRTNTGELFF. V usage is TRBV6-1 and J usage is TRBJ2-2, with D unresolved. V lost 6 bases and J lost 0, with 11 bases in between. Per germline, CDR1 MNHNS and CDR2 SASEGT. This CDR3 comprises 15 residues.

This clonotype has ten or more counts. The chain is built from TRBV10-1 and TRBJ1-5; 7 bases align to TRBD1. CDR3 length: 12 amino acids. The junction had 3 bases not matched to a gene; V was cut back by 8 bases and J by 5 bases. The germline CDR1 and CDR2 sequences are WNHNN and SYGVQD (reference sequence). The CDR3 here is CASGDRDQPQHF. CDR3 DNA sequence: TGCGCCAGCGGGGACAGAGATCAGCCCCAGCATTTT.

This clonotype was counted many times. The rearrangement uses TRBV20-1 and TRBJ2-1; TRBD2 matches at 14 bases. The CDR3 extends over 16 amino acids. V lost 6 bases, J lost 6 bases, and 10 bases stayed unmatched. Germline-derived CDR1 and CDR2 are DFQATT and SNEGSKA (reference sequence). The CDR3 coding sequence is TGCAGTGCACCCCCCCTGGGACTAGCGGGAGTCAATGAGCAGTTCTTC. Translating gives CSAPPLGLAGVNEQFF.

This clonotype was found many times. The V call is TRBV6-9, the J call TRBJ2-7, with D perhaps TRBD1 (6 bases). Germline V CDR1 and CDR2: MNHGY, SVAAGI. The CDR3 is made up of 15 amino acids. Trimming cost V 4 bases and J 0 bases, with 13 bases left between them. CDR3 in DNA: TGTGCCAGCAGTTTATGGACAGTGCACTCCTACGAGCAGTACTTC. Its translation: CASSLWTVHSYEQYF.

Ten or more counts support this clonotype. The chain couples TRBV12-3 or TRBV12-4 to TRBJ2-1; 9 bases fit TRBD2. The CDR3 is made up of 17 amino acids. V gave up 3 bases and J gave up 0 bases; unmatched junction bases: 6. The CDR3 DNA reads as TGTGCCAGCAGTTTTAGGCTAGCGGGGTACTCCTACAATGAGCAGTTCTTC. It translates to CASSFRLAGYSYNEQFF.

There are many counts of this clonotype. The chain couples TRBV4-1 to TRBJ1-1, with a possible D match to TRBD1 (5 bases). With 2 bases removed from V and 5 bases from J, the gap between germline ends came to 12 bases. Looked up from germline, CDR1 is MGHRA and CDR2 is YSYEKL. The CDR3 runs 14 residues. The CDR3 nucleotides are TGCGCCAGCAGCCAAAGGGCCCGGGGGACTGAAGCTTTCTTT. Its translation: CASSQRARGTEAFF.

This clonotype was counted many times. The chain is built from TRBV5-1 and TRBJ2-6; unclear D gene. This CDR3 has 16 residues. Trimming removed 4 bases from V and 1 base from J, with 12 bases in between. Germline V lookup: CDR1 SGHRS, CDR2 YFSETQ. The CDR3 sequence is CASSPASVSGANVLTF. The DNA for the CDR3 is TGCGCCAGCAGCCCCGCGTCCGTATCTGGGGCCAACGTCCTGACTTTC. Together with reference TRBV5-1 and TRBJ2-6, the CDR3 gives the full variable domain: KAGVTQTPRYLIKTRGQQVTLSCSPISGHRSVSWYQQTPGQGLQFLFEYFSETQRNKGNFPGRFSGRQFSNSRSEMNVSTLELGDSALYLCASSPASVSGANVLTFGAGSRLTVL.

This clonotype was recorded at least ten times. This chain joins TRBV3-1 and TRBJ2-7; D gene uncertain. The CDR3 is 13 residues long. The germline V gene encodes CDR1 LGHDT and CDR2 YNNKEL (reference sequence). V was pared by 4 bases and J by 4 bases, with 11 bases between. The DNA of the CDR3 is TGTGCCAGCAGCCTATATTCCGGGTACGAGCAGTACTTC. This codes for CASSLYSGYEQYF.

Ten or more counts support this clonotype. The chain combines TRBV28 with TRBJ2-7; D remains ambiguous. This CDR3 has 13 amino acids. Per germline, CDR1 MDHEN and CDR2 SYDVKM. Between the trimmed V and J ends, which lost 9 bases and 2 bases, there was a span of 14 bases. CDR3 sequence: CASLTMNPYEQYF. CDR3 DNA: TGTGCCAGTCTTACAATGAACCCCTACGAGCAGTACTTC.

This clonotype was found many times. This chain links TRBV4-1 with TRBJ1-5; 8 bases align to TRBD1. Germline V CDR1 and CDR2: MGHRA, YSYEKL. The CDR3 sequence is 17 residues long. J was trimmed by 7 bases and V by 1 base; bases with no gene match: 12. The CDR3 coding sequence is TGCGCCAGCAGCCAAGGGCGGCAGGGGGCAGTGGGGCAGCCCCAGCATTTT. It encodes CASSQGRQGAVGQPQHF.

This clonotype was counted at least ten times. This chain joins TRBV7-8 and TRBJ1-5; D is unresolved. This CDR3 has 14 amino acids. Trimming shortened V by 1 base and J by 4 bases, and 8 bases separated the two germline ends. The V gene's germline CDR1 is SGHVS and CDR2 FQNEAQ. The CDR3 bases are TGTGCCAGCAGCTTAGAAAGGTGGAATCAGCCCCAGCATTTT. Amino acid sequence: CASSLERWNQPQHF.

J is TRBJ2-1 and V is TRBV7-3; 15 bases are a match to TRBD2. This CDR3 comprises 16 residues. Germline V lookup: CDR1 SGHTA, CDR2 FQGTGA. V gave up 5 bases and J gave up 7 bases; unmatched junction bases: 6. The CDR3 loop is CASSTQGTSGGNEQFF. CDR3 in DNA: TGTGCCAGCAGCACACAAGGGACTAGCGGGGGGAATGAGCAGTTCTTC.

Ten or more counts support this clonotype. The chain employs TRBV2 and TRBJ1-4; D is undetermined. This CDR3 contains 12 residues. The germline V gene encodes CDR1 SNHLY and CDR2 FYNNEI. V was cut by 4 bases and J by 10 bases, with 10 bases left in between. CDR3 residues: CASSALSRKLFF. In nucleotides, the CDR3 is TGTGCCAGCAGTGCATTGTCCCGAAAACTGTTTTTT.

This clonotype was picked up many times. V and J are TRBV5-1 and TRBJ2-7; 7 bases are shared with TRBD1. V shed 3 bases, J shed 1 base, and the junction held 13 bases outside the gene matches. CDR3 length: 17 amino acids. The germline CDR1 and CDR2 sequences are SGHRS and YFSETQ. CDR3 residues: CASSSLDRDPFSYEQYF. The CDR3 DNA sequence: TGCGCCAGCAGCTCACTAGACAGGGACCCTTTTTCCTACGAGCAGTACTTC.

This clonotype showed up many times. The rearrangement links TRBV5-1 to TRBJ1-3, with unresolved D. The germline V gene encodes CDR1 SGHRS and CDR2 YFSETQ. The ends were cut back, 7 bases at V and 1 base at J, with 9 bases in the middle. The CDR3 extends over 13 amino acids. DNA of the CDR3: TGCGCCAGCGGGGAGGGATCTGGAAACACCATATATTTT. Amino acid sequence: CASGEGSGNTIYF.

There are many counts of this clonotype. This rearrangement joins TRBV5-6 to TRBJ1-2; D gene uncertain. Germline V gene lookup returns CDR1 SGHDT and CDR2 YYEEEE. The V end lost 4 bases, the J end lost 4 bases, and 8 bases lay between the germline ends. This CDR3 region has 12 residues. CDR3: CASSLQTYGYTF. The CDR3 nucleotides read TGTGCCAGCAGCCTCCAGACCTATGGCTACACCTTC.

This clonotype was recorded many times. The V gene is TRBV5-5, the J gene TRBJ2-7, with TRBD2 as a possible D gene (5 bases). Trimming pared 3 bases from V and 4 bases from J, leaving 17 bases between. Germline V gene lookup returns CDR1 SGHKS and CDR2 YYEKEE (reference sequence). This CDR3 contains 15 residues. As DNA, the CDR3 is TGTGCCAGCAGCTCGACACGGACTTATTATTACGAGCAGTACTTC. This codes for CASSSTRTYYYEQYF.

The sample holds many counts of this clonotype. This chain links TRBV3-1 with TRBJ2-7, with 10 positions matching TRBD2. Trimming at V came to 4 bases and at J to 4 bases, leaving 7 bases not matched to a gene. CDR1 and CDR2 (germline): LGHDT, YNNKEL (reference sequence). There are 15 residues in the CDR3. The CDR3 sequence is CASSPLGLAAYEQYF. CDR3 coding DNA: TGTGCCAGCAGCCCCTTAGGACTAGCGGCTTACGAGCAGTACTTC.

This clonotype was seen repeatedly, ten times or more. V is TRBV20-1 and J is TRBJ2-7, with 7 bases aligning to TRBD2. The CDR3 sequence is 16 residues long. V dropped 1 base and J dropped 5; count of bases not matched to a gene: 14. Per germline, CDR1 DFQATT and CDR2 SNEGSKA (reference sequence). The CDR3 coding sequence is TGCAGTGCTAGAGCCCTCCTTAGCGGGTCAGAAAACGAGCAGTACTTC. Protein product: CSARALLSGSENEQYF.

This clonotype has at least ten counts. The CDR3 sequence: CSASSSWPYQDTQYF. CDR3 nucleotides: TGCAGTGCCAGCTCTAGTTGGCCCTATCAGGATACGCAGTATTTT. The chain combines TRBV20-1 with TRBJ2-3; D remains unclear. V lost 6 bases and J lost 6, with 22 bases in between. Germline CDR1 reads DFQATT; CDR2 reads SNEGSKA (reference sequence). The CDR3 length is 15 residues.

This clonotype appeared many times. The chain combines TRBV5-1 with TRBJ1-1; D is unclear. This CDR3 comprises 15 residues. V was trimmed by 0 bases and J by 2 bases, leaving 11 bases between them. The germline V gene encodes CDR1 SGHRS and CDR2 YFSETQ. CDR3 bases: TGCGCCAGCAGCTTGGCCGCAGGAGCCAACACTGAAGCTTTCTTT. As protein: CASSLAAGANTEAFF.

This clonotype was picked up many times. The V and J genes are TRBV7-2 and TRBJ2-5, with TRBD2 identical over 10 bases. Germline CDR1 reads SGHTA; CDR2 reads FQGNSA. The trim removed 5 bases at V and 3 bases at J, leaving 9 bases unmatched. This CDR3 has 16 residues. The CDR3 sequence: CASSPTRSGGEETQYF. CDR3 nucleotide sequence: TGTGCCAGCAGCCCAACGAGGAGCGGGGGGGAAGAGACCCAGTACTTC.

This clonotype has a handful of counts. The chain combines TRBV5-1 with TRBJ2-5; TRBD1 matches at 8 bases. Per germline, CDR1 SGHRS and CDR2 YFSETQ. V shed 5 bases and J 5 bases; nucleotides not matched to a gene: 5. There are 13 residues in the CDR3. For the CDR3, the DNA is TGCGCCAGCAGTCCGGACAGGGCCGAGACCCAGTACTTC. Translation gives CASSPDRAETQYF.

This rearrangement joins TRBV11-2 to TRBJ2-6, with no clear D. CDR3 size: 14 residues. Looked up from germline, CDR1 is SGHAT and CDR2 is FQNNGV. V was shortened by 5 bases and J by 4 bases, with 9 bases between the two germline ends. CDR3 sequence reads: CASSKPEGANVLTF. As DNA, the CDR3 is TGTGCCAGCAGCAAGCCCGAAGGGGCCAACGTCCTGACTTTC.